This T cell receptor (beta chain) originates from a study of T cell changes during pregnancy in multiple sclerosis. Assay: immunoSEQ multiplex PCR; the TCRdb copy retains only in-frame clones and omits some. The data show over 60,000 clones, 90% to 97% seen once. Germline V CDR1 and CDR2: LNHDA, SQIVND (reference sequence). The CDR3 consists of 14 residues. V lost 1 base to trimming and J lost 6 bases, with 13 bases between them. The material was CD8+ T cells from peripheral blood mononuclear cells, obtained after pregnancy. This clonotype was obtained from a female donor with multiple sclerosis, enrolled in a pregnancy study. This chain uses TRBV19 with TRBJ2-7, with D perhaps matching TRBD2 (6 bases). The CDR3 coding sequence is TGTGCCAGTAGTATAGGCGGGGAATGGCGCGAGCAGTACTTC. The encoded protein is CASSIGGEWREQYF.